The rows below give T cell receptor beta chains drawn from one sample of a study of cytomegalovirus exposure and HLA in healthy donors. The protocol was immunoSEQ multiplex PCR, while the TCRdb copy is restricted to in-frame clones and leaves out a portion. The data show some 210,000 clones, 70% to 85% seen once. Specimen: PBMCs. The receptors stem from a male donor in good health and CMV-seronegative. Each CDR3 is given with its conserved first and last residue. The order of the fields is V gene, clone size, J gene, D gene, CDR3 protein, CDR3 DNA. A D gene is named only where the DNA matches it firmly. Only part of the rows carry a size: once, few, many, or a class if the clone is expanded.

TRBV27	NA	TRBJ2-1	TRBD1	CASSLTDRVGEQFF	TGTGCCAGCAGTTTAACGGACAGGGTTGGTGAGCAGTTCTTC
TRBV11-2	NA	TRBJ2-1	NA	CASSTPGTDNEQFF	TGTGCCAGCAGCACTCCGGGAACCGACAATGAGCAGTTCTTC
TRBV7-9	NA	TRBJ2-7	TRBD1	CASSLPRDRDHEQYF	TGTGCCAGCAGCTTACCGCGAGACAGGGACCACGAGCAGTACTTC
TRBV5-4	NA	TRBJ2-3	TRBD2	CASSANSGSTTDTQYF	TGTGCCAGCAGCGCCAATAGCGGGAGTACTACAGATACGCAGTATTTT
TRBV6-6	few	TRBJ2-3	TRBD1	CASRGDRGSTDTQYF	TGTGCCAGCAGGGGGGACAGGGGGTCCACAGATACGCAGTATTTT
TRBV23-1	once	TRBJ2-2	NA	CASGADRTNTGELFF	TGCGCCAGCGGGGCGGACAGAACCAACACCGGGGAGCTGTTTTTT
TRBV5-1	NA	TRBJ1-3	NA	CASSLLGSGNTIYF	TGCGCCAGCAGCTTGCTAGGTTCTGGAAACACCATATATTTT
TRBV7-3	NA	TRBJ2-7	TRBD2	CASSSGTSGSEQYF	TGTGCCAGCAGCTCGGGGACTAGCGGAAGCGAGCAGTACTTC
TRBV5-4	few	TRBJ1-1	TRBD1	CASSSTTGMNTEAFF	TGTGCCAGCAGCTCCACGACAGGGATGAACACTGAAGCTTTCTTT
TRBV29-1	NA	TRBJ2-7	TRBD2	CSAGLAGDEQYF	TGCAGCGCTGGGCTAGCGGGAGACGAGCAGTACTTC
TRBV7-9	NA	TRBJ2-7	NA	CASSWGDSSYEQYF	TGTGCCAGCAGCTGGGGGGACAGCTCCTACGAGCAGTACTTC
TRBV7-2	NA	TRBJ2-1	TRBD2	CASSLLGGPVNEQFF	TGTGCCAGCAGCTTATTGGGAGGGCCGGTAAATGAGCAGTTCTTC
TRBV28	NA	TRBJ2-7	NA	CARKDSHSYEQYF	TGTGCCAGGAAAGACTCTCACTCCTACGAGCAGTACTTC
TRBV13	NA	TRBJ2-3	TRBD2	CASSHTGTSGTDTQYF	TGTGCCAGCAGCCACACCGGGACTAGCGGAACAGATACGCAGTATTTT
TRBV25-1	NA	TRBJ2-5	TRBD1	CASSELLGQRLVTQYF	TGTGCCAGCAGTGAATTACTGGGACAGCGGTTGGTGACCCAGTACTTC
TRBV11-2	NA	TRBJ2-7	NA	CASSLGGVPHEQYF	TGTGCCAGCAGCTTAGGGGGGGTACCACACGAGCAGTACTTC
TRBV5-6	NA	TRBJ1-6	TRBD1	CASSTDRGNNSPLHF	TGTGCCAGCAGCACAGACAGGGGAAATAATTCACCCCTCCACTTT